A selection of T cell receptor beta chains follows, all from one sample in a study of blood T cells in healthy people across ages. TCRdb itself ran the 5' RACE reads through MiXCR, one entry per CDR3 protein. The table lists hundreds of thousands of distinct CDR3 sequences, around three fifths of them singletons. The sequencing sample was made of blood. All receptors derive from a man in his forties in good health. CDR3s include the opening cysteine and the closing phenylalanine or tryptophan. D genes are given only for firm matches. Not every row has a clone size; where given, it reads once, few, many or a size class.

clone_size	v_call	j_call	d_call	cdr3_aa	cdr3_nt
NA	TRBV20-1	TRBJ2-5	TRBD2	CSAREGLAVSGTQYF	TGCAGTGCTAGAGAAGGACTAGCGGTTTCTGGGACCCAGTACTTC
few	TRBV20-1	TRBJ2-3	NA	CSARDPVRGWGDTQYF	TGCAGTGCTAGAGATCCGGTGCGGGGATGGGGAGATACGCAGTATTTT
NA	TRBV2	TRBJ2-2	NA	CASSASGALVNTGELFF	TGTGCCAGCAGTGCGTCAGGGGCGCTAGTTAACACCGGGGAGCTGTTTTTT
NA	TRBV27	TRBJ1-5	TRBD1	CASRTGTGAGPQHF	TGTGCCAGCAGGACCGGGACAGGGGCCGGGCCCCAGCATTTT
NA	TRBV12-3/TRBV12-4	TRBJ2-5	NA	CASSPSSVETQYF	TGTGCCAGCAGCCCGTCAAGTGTGGAGACCCAGTACTTC
NA	TRBV15	TRBJ1-4	NA	CATSRDRVSGEKLFF	TGTGCCACCAGCAGAGATCGAGTTTCTGGTGAAAAACTGTTTTTT
NA	TRBV6-6	TRBJ2-2	NA	CASSYSKWLAAGELFF	TGTGCCAGCAGTTACTCGAAGTGGCTGGCGGCCGGGGAGCTGTTTTTT
once	TRBV27	TRBJ2-4	TRBD2	CASSQCLGLAGAREQYF	TGTGCCAGCAGTCAATGTCTTGGGCTAGCGGGGGCCAGGGAGCAGTACTTC
NA	TRBV11-2	TRBJ2-7	NA	CASSLDGVGFGYEQYF	TGTGCCAGCAGCTTAGATGGTGTAGGGTTCGGCTACGAGCAGTACTTC
NA	TRBV10-3	TRBJ2-5	NA	CAISESVQETQYF	TGTGCCATCAGTGAGAGCGTACAAGAGACCCAGTACTTC
once	TRBV5-1	TRBJ2-7	NA	CASSLARGVDPYEQYF	TGTGCCAGCAGCTTGGCTAGGGGCGTTGACCCCTACGAGCAGTACTTC
NA	TRBV28	TRBJ2-7	TRBD2	CASSVPGLALPYEQYF	TGTGCCAGCAGTGTTCCGGGACTAGCGCTTCCCTACGAGCAGTACTTC
NA	TRBV28	TRBJ2-7	NA	CANSLFPGGTYEQYF	TGTGCCAACAGTTTATTCCCAGGGGGGACCTACGAGCAGTACTTC
once	TRBV4-3	TRBJ2-2	TRBD2	CASSQGTSFTGELFF	TGCGCCAGCAGCCAAGGGACTAGCTTCACCGGGGAGCTGTTTTTT
NA	TRBV11-3	TRBJ2-6	NA	CASSPESGRSGANVLTF	TGTGCCAGCAGCCCCGAGTCAGGACGCTCTGGGGCCAACGTCCTGACTTTC
NA	TRBV7-3	TRBJ1-2	NA	CASSPRSDSQGYGYTF	TGTGCCAGCAGCCCCAGGTCGGATAGTCAGGGCTATGGCTACACCTTC
few	TRBV7-2	TRBJ2-3	NA	CASSWGVSDTQYF	TGTGCCAGCAGCTGGGGAGTTTCAGATACGCAGTATTTT
NA	TRBV7-9	TRBJ2-1	TRBD2	CASTSGLANEQFF	TGTGCCAGCACCTCGGGACTAGCGAATGAGCAGTTCTTC
NA	TRBV7-2	TRBJ2-7	NA	CASSLASDSYEQYF	TGTGCCAGCAGCTTAGCCAGCGATTCCTACGAGCAGTACTTC
NA	TRBV7-2	TRBJ2-4	NA	CASSPSDGGPNIQYF	TGTGCCAGCAGCCCGTCCGACGGGGGGCCGAACATTCAGTACTTC
few	TRBV7-2	TRBJ2-1	NA	CASSPQAIAYNEQFF	TGTGCCAGCAGCCCACAGGCTATAGCCTACAATGAGCAGTTCTTC
NA	TRBV10-3	TRBJ2-7	NA	CAVGTGYEQYF	TGTGCTGTCGGGACGGGTTACGAGCAGTACTTC
NA	TRBV3-1	TRBJ1-6	NA	CASSQIGPGTGDPTSPLHF	TGTGCCAGCAGCCAAATCGGACCCGGGACGGGGGACCCCACTTCACCCCTCCACTTT
NA	TRBV7-9	TRBJ2-3	NA	CASSPTDHTQYF	TGTGCCAGCAGCCCGACGGATCATACGCAGTATTTT
NA	TRBV12-3/TRBV12-4	TRBJ1-6	NA	CASSTQRTANSPLHF	TGTGCCAGCAGTACTCAACGGACAGCAAATTCACCCCTCCACTTT
NA	TRBV25-1	TRBJ2-5	NA	CASNRGETQYF	TGTGCCAGCAATCGAGGGGAGACCCAGTACTTC
NA	TRBV6-5	TRBJ1-2	TRBD1	CASSYKGQGIVRNYGYTF	TGTGCCAGCAGTTACAAGGGACAGGGTATTGTAAGGAACTATGGCTACACCTTC
few	TRBV7-9	TRBJ2-5	NA	CASTRRPGGSQETQYF	TGTGCCAGCACCCGAAGACCTGGCGGATCACAAGAGACCCAGTACTTC
NA	TRBV7-9	TRBJ2-5	NA	CASSGSHRAETQYF	TGTGCCAGCAGCGGATCCCACAGGGCCGAGACCCAGTACTTC
NA	TRBV11-2	TRBJ1-2	NA	CASSQSGVGLNGYTF	TGTGCCAGCAGCCAGTCAGGGGTTGGGCTCAATGGCTACACCTTC
NA	TRBV27	TRBJ2-1	NA	CASIPRRVSRRINEQFF	TGTGCCAGCATTCCCCGGAGGGTCAGTAGGAGGATCAATGAGCAGTTCTTC
few	TRBV29-1	TRBJ2-5	NA	CSVRGYQETQYF	TGCAGCGTTCGGGGGTACCAAGAGACCCAGTACTTC
NA	TRBV6-2/TRBV6-3	TRBJ2-5	TRBD2	CASSGLAGVETQYF	TGTGCCAGCAGTGGACTAGCGGGAGTAGAGACCCAGTACTTC
NA	TRBV12-3/TRBV12-4	TRBJ2-3	TRBD1	CASSMTGQGSDTQYF	TGTGCCAGCAGCATGACGGGACAGGGATCGGATACGCAGTATTTT
NA	TRBV20-1	TRBJ2-1	TRBD2	CSARDELAGGRLLNNEQFF	TGCAGTGCTAGAGATGAACTAGCGGGAGGCCGACTACTAAACAATGAGCAGTTCTTC
few	TRBV29-1	TRBJ2-7	TRBD1	CSVDTGQGFLGISYNEQYF	TGCAGCGTTGATACGGGACAGGGATTTTTAGGAATCTCCTACAATGAGCAGTACTTC
NA	TRBV9	TRBJ1-6	TRBD1	CASSPRGTGNSPLHF	TGTGCCAGCAGCCCCCGAGGGACAGGGAATTCACCCCTCCACTTT
NA	TRBV28	TRBJ2-1	TRBD1	CASSGTGGRNEQFF	TGTGCCAGCTCCGGGACAGGGGGAAGGAATGAGCAGTTCTTC
NA	TRBV7-2	TRBJ2-3	NA	CASSLVRATDTQYF	TGTGCCAGCAGCTTAGTTCGGGCCACAGATACGCAGTATTTT
NA	TRBV2	TRBJ2-1	TRBD1	CDSRLGTGSALGYNEQFF	TGTGACAGCAGACTTGGGACAGGGTCCGCGCTGGGCTACAATGAGCAGTTCTTC
NA	TRBV5-1	TRBJ1-2	TRBD1	CASSPGPGQGTENYGYTF	TGCGCCAGCAGCCCCGGGCCGGGACAGGGAACGGAGAACTATGGCTACACCTTC
NA	TRBV4-3	TRBJ2-5	NA	CASSQESGGIPYEQYF	TGCGCCAGCAGCCAAGAGTCGGGCGGGATTCCCTATGAGCAGTACTTC
NA	TRBV7-8	TRBJ2-1	TRBD2	CASSLDGTSGYNEQFF	TGTGCCAGCAGCTTAGACGGGACTAGCGGTTACAATGAGCAGTTCTTC
many	TRBV9	TRBJ1-2	NA	CASSAGYGYTF	TGTGCCAGCAGCGCCGGCTATGGCTACACCTTC
few	TRBV12-3/TRBV12-4	TRBJ2-2	NA	CAGRQTNTGELFF	TGTGCCGGAAGACAGACGAACACCGGGGAGCTGTTTTTT
once	TRBV24-1	TRBJ1-2	NA	CATSDPGELPYGYTF	TGTGCCACCAGTGATCCAGGAGAGCTACCGTATGGCTACACCTTC
NA	TRBV28	TRBJ2-5	TRBD1	CASTGEETQYF	TGTGCCAGTACAGGGGAAGAGACCCAGTACTTC
NA	TRBV13	TRBJ2-5	TRBD1	CASSDRTGRQTQYF	TGTGCCAGCAGCGATCGGACAGGGAGGCAGACCCAGTACTTC
few	TRBV7-2	TRBJ2-3	NA	CASSSIGLGVDTQYF	TGTGCCAGCAGCTCAATCGGACTTGGTGTAGATACGCAGTATTTT
NA	TRBV27	TRBJ1-2	TRBD1	CASSLGGTGGNGYTF	TGTGCCAGCAGTTTGGGTGGGACAGGGGGCAATGGCTACACCTTC
few	TRBV20-1	TRBJ2-5	TRBD1	CSAPSTGTQETQYF	TGCAGTGCTCCCTCGACAGGGACGCAAGAGACCCAGTACTTC
few	TRBV11-2	TRBJ2-1	NA	CASSFSRGTYNEQFF	TGTGCCAGCAGCTTCTCCCGGGGGACATACAATGAGCAGTTCTTC